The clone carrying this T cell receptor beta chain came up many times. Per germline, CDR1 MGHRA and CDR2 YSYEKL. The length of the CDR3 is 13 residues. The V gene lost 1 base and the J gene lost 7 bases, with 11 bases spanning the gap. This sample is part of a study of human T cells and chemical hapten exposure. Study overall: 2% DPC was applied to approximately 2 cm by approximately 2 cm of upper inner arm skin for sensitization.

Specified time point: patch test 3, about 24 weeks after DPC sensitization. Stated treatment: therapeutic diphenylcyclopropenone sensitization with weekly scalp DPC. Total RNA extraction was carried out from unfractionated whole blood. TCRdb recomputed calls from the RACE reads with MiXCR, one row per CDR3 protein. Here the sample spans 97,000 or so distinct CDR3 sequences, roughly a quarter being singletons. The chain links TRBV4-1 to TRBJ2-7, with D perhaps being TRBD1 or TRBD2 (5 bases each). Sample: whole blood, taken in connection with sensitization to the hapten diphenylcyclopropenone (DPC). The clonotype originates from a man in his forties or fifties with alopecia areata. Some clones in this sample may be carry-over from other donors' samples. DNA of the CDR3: TGCGCCAGCAGCCAAGGAGGGACGGGGGAGCAGTACTTC. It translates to CASSQGGTGEQYF.